The 24 T cell receptor beta chains in this list originate from one sample, sequenced in a study of identifying expanded T cells in peripheral blood. Generated by immunoSEQ multiplex PCR, the TCRdb table keeps only in-frame clones and is missing some. The sample consists of 100,000 to 150,000 clones, around nine tenths of them appearing once. Sequencing was done on a sample of blood. All receptors derive from a person aged 18 to 70 in good health.

V and J are TRBV7-9 and TRBJ2-7; tentative D call: TRBD2 (6 bases). The CDR3 has 14 amino acids. The germline V gene encodes CDR1 SEHNR and CDR2 FQNEAQ (reference sequence). With 5 bases removed from V and 0 bases from J, the gap between germline ends came to 11 bases. The CDR3 region is CASSHPGSSYEQYF. Here the CDR3 DNA reads TGTGCCAGCAGCCACCCCGGGAGCTCCTACGAGCAGTACTTC.

This clone occurred a few times. The rearrangement uses TRBV28 and TRBJ2-7; TRBD1 is a possible D gene (6 bases). Germline CDR1 and CDR2: MDHEN and SYDVKM. The V end was cut by 3 bases, the J end by 4 bases, with 22 bases between. The CDR3 has 17 amino acids. Here the CDR3 reads CASSFRLTGRGSYEQYF. Written as DNA, the CDR3 is TGTGCCAGCAGTTTTAGGCTGACAGGCCGGGGAAGTTACGAGCAGTACTTC.

The V gene is TRBV30, the J gene TRBJ2-3; D may be TRBD1 (6 bases). The germline V and J ends were trimmed by 5 bases and 3 bases, with 15 bases remaining between them. The CDR3 totals 14 residues. From germline, CDR1 is GTSNPN and CDR2 SVGIG (reference sequence). CDR3 sequence: CAWGRAGATDTQYF. The CDR3 DNA reads TGTGCCTGGGGTCGGGCAGGGGCGACAGATACGCAGTATTTT.

The chain uses TRBV4-2 and TRBJ1-3, with D unclear. V was trimmed by 0 bases and J by 5 bases, leaving 11 bases between them. Germline CDR1 is LGHNA and CDR2 is YNFKEQ. This CDR3 spans 15 amino acids. The CDR3 DNA reads as TGTGCCAGCAGCCAAGATCGGCCTCCCAGAAACACCATATATTTT. It specifies CASSQDRPPRNTIYF.

The rearrangement joins TRBV6-5 to TRBJ1-3; D not certain. The CDR3 has 15 residues. Germline-derived CDR1 and CDR2 are MNHEY and SVGAGI. Trimming shortened V by 4 bases and J by 0 bases, and 10 bases separated the two germline ends. As DNA, the CDR3 is TGTGCCAGCAGTTCGGGAGGATACTCTGGAAACACCATATATTTT. Translation: CASSSGGYSGNTIYF.

V usage is TRBV18 and J usage is TRBJ1-3; possible D gene TRBD1, 5 bases. Trimming left V 0 bases short and J 0 bases short, with 9 bases between. Looked up from germline, CDR1 is KGHSH and CDR2 is LQKENI. CDR3 size: 16 residues. The CDR3 DNA reads as TGTGCCAGCTCACCACCGGGGGGGATCTCTGGAAACACCATATATTTT. Amino acids: CASSPPGGISGNTIYF.

The chain couples TRBV7-2 to TRBJ1-1; D ambiguous. The germline V gene encodes CDR1 SGHTA and CDR2 FQGNSA. The CDR3 spans 12 residues. Trimming left V 2 bases short and J 5 bases short, with 6 bases between. The CDR3: CASSLLRTEAFF. In nucleotides, the CDR3 is TGTGCCAGCAGCTTACTGAGGACTGAAGCTTTCTTT.

The rearrangement joins TRBV5-6 to TRBJ1-1; 8 positions match TRBD1. Germline CDR1 SGHDT, CDR2 YYEEEE. The CDR3 sequence is 14 residues long. V was pared by 3 bases and J by 1 base, with 2 bases of the junction left unmatched. The DNA of the CDR3 is TGTGCCAGCAGCTCGACAGGGGAGAACACTGAAGCTTTCTTT. Encoded protein: CASSSTGENTEAFF.

This chain connects TRBV7-9 to TRBJ2-7, with D perhaps TRBD2 (5 bases). The CDR3 is 14 residues long. V dropped 3 bases and J dropped 7 bases, with 16 bases sitting between them. Germline lookup yields CDR1 SEHNR and CDR2 FQNEAQ (reference sequence). This CDR3 is CASSFVQLPGEQYF. CDR3 sequence (DNA): TGTGCCAGCAGCTTTGTCCAGCTGCCGGGGGAGCAGTACTTC.

The chain uses TRBV5-1 and TRBJ2-7, with 7 bases aligning to TRBD1. Germline trimming cut 4 bases from V and 4 bases from J; bases unmatched to any gene: 8. This CDR3 is 14 amino acids long. The germline V gene has CDR1 SGHRS and CDR2 YFSETQ. CDR3: CASSPGQDGYEQYF. CDR3 DNA sequence: TGCGCCAGCAGCCCCGGACAGGATGGGTACGAGCAGTACTTC.

The chain has TRBV19 and TRBJ2-7; TRBD2 agrees at 7 bases. The CDR3 has 15 residues. With V trimmed by 5 bases and J by 2 bases, 9 bases remained unmatched. Germline V CDR1 and CDR2: LNHDA, SQIVND (reference sequence). Here the CDR3 DNA reads TGTGCCAGTAGTGGTTCCAGCGGGATAACCTACGAGCAGTACTTC. It is translated as CASSGSSGITYEQYF. Supplemented by reference TRBV19 and TRBJ2-7, the full variable domain reads DGGITQSPKYLFRKEGQNVTLSCEQNLNHDAMYWYRQDPGQGLRLIYYSQIVNDFQKGDIAEGYSVSREKKESFPLTVTSAQKNPTAFYLCASSGSSGITYEQYFGPGTRLTVT.

CDR3 region: CSALYMNTEAFF. The DNA for the CDR3 is TGCAGCGCCCTTTACATGAACACTGAAGCTTTCTTT. V and J are TRBV29-1 and TRBJ1-1; D is unclear. CDR1 and CDR2 from the germline V gene are SQVTM and ANQGSEA. The CDR3 has 12 residues. V dropped 7 bases and J dropped 0 bases, with 9 bases sitting between them.

The chain employs TRBV18 and TRBJ2-3; D is unclear. This CDR3 contains 15 residues. V lost 0 bases to trimming and J lost 6 bases, with 13 bases between them. Germline assignment: CDR1 KGHSH and CDR2 LQKENI. The CDR3 spells CASSPPNVRSDTQYF. CDR3 nucleotides: TGTGCCAGCTCACCACCGAACGTGAGATCGGATACGCAGTATTTT.

The V call is TRBV18, the J call TRBJ1-4; TRBD1 is a possible D gene (5 bases). The CDR3 runs 15 residues. V dropped 1 base and J dropped 3 bases, with 9 bases sitting between them. Looked up from germline, CDR1 is KGHSH and CDR2 is LQKENI. CDR3 nucleotide sequence: TGTGCCAGCTCACCACGGCGACAGCCTAATGAAAAACTGTTTTTT. It specifies CASSPRRQPNEKLFF.

The chain joins TRBV6-5 to TRBJ1-5, with TRBD1 matching over 10 bases. V lost 6 bases and J lost 7; bases outside the gene matches: 9. This CDR3 has 15 residues. From germline, CDR1 is MNHEY and CDR2 SVGAGI. In nucleotides, the CDR3 is TGTGCCAGCAGCCCAACGGACAGGGGGTACCAGCCCCAGCATTTT. This translates into CASSPTDRGYQPQHF.

The rearrangement uses TRBV4-1 and TRBJ1-5; D is unresolved. This CDR3 has 16 residues. Deletions cut 3 bases from V and 7 bases from J, with 19 bases between. From germline, CDR1 is MGHRA and CDR2 YSYEKL. This CDR3 is CASSQTRGIRGQPQHF. In nucleotides, the CDR3 is TGCGCCAGCAGCCAGACGAGAGGGATCCGAGGGCAGCCCCAGCATTTT.

The rearrangement links TRBV19 to TRBJ2-7; D remains unclear. Germline V gene data show CDR1 as LNHDA and CDR2 as SQIVND (reference sequence). This CDR3 comprises 13 residues. The germline V and J ends were trimmed by 3 bases and 1 base, with 7 bases remaining between them. CDR3 DNA: TGTGCCAGTAGTATCGGCAAATCCTACGAGCAGTACTTC. This codes for CASSIGKSYEQYF.

The genes are TRBV28 and TRBJ2-6, with D uncertain. The CDR3 runs 14 residues. Looked up from germline, CDR1 is MDHEN and CDR2 is SYDVKM. Deletions cut 6 bases from V and 0 bases from J, with 6 bases between. The CDR3 region has the DNA TGTGCCAGCAGGGAACTCTCTGGGGCCAACGTCCTGACTTTC. It is translated as CASRELSGANVLTF.

V is TRBV28 and J is TRBJ1-3, with D perhaps TRBD1 (6 bases). The CDR3 has 13 amino acids. The germline V gene has CDR1 MDHEN and CDR2 SYDVKM. V was clipped by 7 bases and J by 11 bases, with 18 bases between them. CDR3 in amino acids: CASTVYPQGSIYF. For the CDR3, the DNA is TGTGCCAGCACCGTTTACCCACAGGGATCCATATATTTT.

The chain recombines TRBV9 with TRBJ1-4, with TRBD1 as a possible D gene (6 bases). Germline-derived CDR1 and CDR2 are SGDLS and YYNGEE. CDR3 length equals 14 residues. Trimming left V 3 bases short and J 7 bases short, with 13 bases between. The chain's CDR3 is CASSATGLSEKLFF. The CDR3 DNA is TGTGCCAGCAGCGCCACAGGGTTGTCTGAAAAACTGTTTTTT.

The V gene is TRBV4-3, the J gene TRBJ1-6; TRBD1 is a possible D gene (5 bases). Germline V gene lookup returns CDR1 LGHNA and CDR2 YSLEER. The V gene lost 1 base and the J gene lost 11 bases, with 18 bases spanning the gap. The CDR3 spans 16 residues. CDR3 DNA: TGCGCCAGCAGCCAAGGAGAGGGGAGCTTTAGGGCACCCCTCCACTTT. It is translated as CASSQGEGSFRAPLHF.

The V and J genes are TRBV7-2 and TRBJ1-2; 9 nucleotides align to TRBD1. The CDR3 totals 14 residues. CDR1 and CDR2 (germline): SGHTA, FQGNSA. Losses at the gene ends were 6 bases for V and 4 bases for J; bases not matched to a gene: 6. This CDR3 is CASSSQDRGYGYTF. Written as DNA, the CDR3 is TGTGCCAGCAGTTCCCAGGACAGGGGCTATGGCTACACCTTC.

The gene calls are TRBV7-8 and TRBJ1-2; tentative D call: TRBD1 (5 bases). Looked up from germline, CDR1 is SGHVS and CDR2 is FQNEAQ. Trimming pared 1 base from V and 8 bases from J, leaving 17 bases between. The CDR3 contains 15 residues. The CDR3 sequence is CASSLVDRDPRGYTF. The CDR3 region has the DNA TGTGCCAGCAGCTTAGTGGACCGGGACCCGAGGGGCTACACCTTC. The variable domain in full, with the rest retrieved from reference TRBV7-8 and TRBJ1-2, is GAGVSQSPRYKVAKRGQDVALRCDPISGHVSLFWYQQALGQGPEFLTYFQNEAQLDKSGLPSDRFFAERPEGSVSTLKIQRTQQEDSAVYLCASSLVDRDPRGYTFGSGTRLTVV.

Only one count was recorded for this clone. The rearrangement joins TRBV6-1 to TRBJ2-1, with 11 bases aligning to TRBD2. V was clipped by 6 bases and J by 6 bases; unmatched bases: 7. This CDR3 has 15 residues. Germline lookup yields CDR1 MNHNS and CDR2 SASEGT. The CDR3 sequence: CASRATSGGVNEQFF. CDR3 nucleotides: TGTGCCAGCAGAGCCACTAGCGGGGGAGTCAATGAGCAGTTCTTC.